Sequencing of this T cell receptor (beta chain) was carried out in a study of cytomegalovirus exposure and HLA in healthy donors. The J segment lost 6 bases and the V segment lost 4 bases, leaving 5 bases of the junction unmatched. In germline, CDR1 is SGHNT, CDR2 YYREEE (reference sequence). The length of the CDR3 is 14 residues. Study-level results: About 87% or about 30% of the time was how often most TCR beta V segments were productive, according to an earlier analysis.

Use of 60 Vbeta and 13 Jbeta primers characterized the PCR. The data were produced by immunoSEQ multiplex PCR, yet TCRdb's version contains in-frame clones alone and is incomplete. The sample table sets out around 100,000 clones. For this clone: Its antigen is not identified.

The source is a young man in good health and CMV-seronegative. Sample: PBMCs. V and J are TRBV5-4 and TRBJ1-5; the match to TRBD1 covers 9 bases. CDR3 region: CASSPDRGGQPQHF. The CDR3 nucleotides are TGTGCCAGCAGCCCGGACAGGGGCGGTCAGCCCCAGCATTTT. Full variable domain (rest looked up from reference TRBV5-4 and TRBJ1-5): ETGVTQSPTHLIKTRGQQVTLRCSSQSGHNTVSWYQQALGQGPQFIFQYYREEENGRGNFPPRFSGLQFPNYSSELNVNALELDDSALYLCASSPDRGGQPQHFGDGTRLSIL.